The entry that follows covers one TCR beta chain sequence. This clonotype has just a few counts. What antigen it recognizes has not been identified. Per-base qualities were not stored, and no clone one base away is much larger. The data were obtained in a study of T-cell reconstitution after alpha-beta-depleted transplantation in children listed by TCRdb under 2016. Some background on the complete study: Using TCR repertoire profiling, the study quantitatively followed how T-cell immune reconstitution unfolded in children after TCRalphabeta/CD19-depleted allogeneic hematopoietic cell transplantation.

Libraries were made using PCR. Sequencing was performed on an Illumina HiSeq 2500. To normalize quantification of the TCRbeta repertoire, the TCR libraries were built with molecular barcoding that relied on unique molecular identifiers. TCRdb redid the processing of the public reads, applying fastp at Q25 and MiXCR, and retained in-frame beta chains. Rows with one shared CDR3 protein collapse into an entry with the most common genes and DNA. The sample table shows some 550,000 distinct CDR3 sequences, and roughly 18% are seen once. 2.5% to 3.5% of the sample belongs to the ten largest clones. Taken from cysteine to phenylalanine, the CDR3 has 15 residues. The read is trimmed to its CDR3 DNA, 45 bases read in frame from base 1. Trimming removed 3 bases from V and 5 bases from J; the gene matches leave 10 bases unexplained. Reading the germline V gene (reference sequence) gives CDR1 LNHNV and CDR2 YYDKDF.

This receptor was taken from a human donor who donated a stem cell graft to a child with acute lymphoblastic leukemia. The material sequenced was PBMCs from the stem cell graft donor, taken from the stem cell graft. The chain is encoded by TRBV15 joined to TRBJ2-7; 7 bases in the middle match TRBD1. The CDR3 corresponds to CATSRGETGFDEQYF. The DNA is TGTGCCACCAGCAGGGGGGAGACAGGGTTTGACGAGCAGTACTTC.